The following is a T cell receptor (beta chain) sequence with its context. The target antigen is unknown. The germline gene is not matched at one end of the junction; a read error may be the cause. The data belong to a study of OX40 agonist ivuxolimab in advanced cancers. The overall study: Patients took ivuxolimab, an agonistic anti-OX40 (CD134) antibody. A diagnosis of hepatocellular carcinoma, melanoma, renal cell or head and neck cancer was present in dose-escalation patients. The eligibility criteria allowed prior anti-PD-1, anti-PD-L1 or anti-CTLA-4 therapy, and approximately 38% had some. Study-wide findings and caveats: Among the lowest peripheral clonal expansion occurred in 0.1-3.0 mg/kg partial responders.

This CDR3 comprises 11 residues. Only in-frame clones appear in the TCRdb table, and some are missing; sequencing was by immunoSEQ multiplex PCR. The sample records tens of thousands of clones, roughly 82% being singletons. This sequence originates from an adult with an advanced solid tumor such as melanoma, head and neck, liver or kidney cancer. The chain uses TRBV5-3 and TRBJ2-7; no reliable D call. TRBV5-3 is annotated as an ORF whose role is uncertain. The source material was CD4+ or CD8+ T cells sorted from blood, sampled in a trial of the OX40 agonist ivuxolimab. The CDR3 loop reads CASSFAIEQYF. As DNA, the CDR3 is TGTGCCAGCAGCTTCGCTATCGAGCAGTACTTC.